This TCR beta chain was sequenced in a study of beta chain features in type 1 diabetes. On average, the one heparinised blood draw given by each donor was approximately 100 mL. Stem cell-like memory, regulatory, central memory and naive CD4+ cells were sorted via CD45RO/CCR7/CD25/CD127/CD95/CD27. All of the isolated RNA was reverse transcribed, so expressed TCRB transcripts were sequenced. Sequenced by immunoSEQ multiplex PCR; TCRdb stores in-frame clones only, minus some. The sample has about 280,000 clones, about 15% seen once. The CDR3 has 12 amino acids. Germline-derived CDR1 and CDR2 are SGHTA and FQGNSA. Trimming removed 1 base at V and 4 bases at J, with 4 bases between. The study, taken as a whole, reports: In comparison with healthy donors, patients had naive, central memory and Treg TCRB repertoires that appeared more similar. TCRB CDR3s were moderately but significantly shorter in Type 1 diabetes patients in all four CD4+ subsets. Because the template was cDNA, high-expressing cells might be over-represented.

A few counts support this clone. Its antigen is not known. The sample contains more than one DNA sequence encoding this CDR3. This chain links TRBV7-2 with TRBJ2-5; D unresolved. The receptor was isolated from a man aged 18 to 29 with type 1 diabetes. The sample consisted of naive CD4+ T cells from blood. DNA for the CDR3: TGTGCCAGCAGCTTAGGCAGAGAGACCCAGTACTTC. Translating gives CASSLGRETQYF. Looking up the rest from reference TRBV7-2 and TRBJ2-5 gives the full variable domain: GAGVSQSPSNKVTEKGKDVELRCDPISGHTALYWYRQSLGQGLEFLIYFQGNSAPDKSGLPSDRFSAERTGGSVSTLTIQRTQQEDSAVYLCASSLGRETQYFGPGTRLLVL.